These 25 T cell receptor beta chains share one sample of origin, sequenced in a study of blood T cell repertoires in COVID-19. The data were produced by immunoSEQ multiplex PCR, yet TCRdb's version contains in-frame clones alone and is incomplete. The sample has 150,000 to 200,000 clones, about 88% seen once. The specimen sequenced was peripheral blood. These receptors were obtained from a man between 18 and 35 years old who had recovered from COVID-19.

The chain employs TRBV5-1 and TRBJ2-5; TRBD2 agrees at 13 bases. The CDR3 is made up of 17 amino acids. In germline, CDR1 is SGHRS, CDR2 YFSETQ. With V trimmed by 4 bases and J by 2 bases, 8 bases remained unmatched. CDR3 in amino acids: CASSPETSGRLQETQYF. CDR3 DNA sequence: TGCGCCAGCAGCCCGGAGACTAGCGGGAGGCTACAAGAGACCCAGTACTTC.

The V gene is TRBV11-2, the J gene TRBJ2-1; 9 nucleotides align to TRBD2. CDR3 length equals 14 residues. The V segment lost 6 bases and the J segment 7 bases; nucleotides outside the gene matches: 7. Germline V gene sequence: CDR1 SGHAT, CDR2 FQNNGV. The CDR3 is CASRAGGRSNEQFF. As DNA, the CDR3 is TGTGCCAGCAGGGCGGGGGGGAGGTCAAATGAGCAGTTCTTC.

The V gene is TRBV7-2, the J gene TRBJ2-7, with TRBD1 identical over 7 bases. Germline CDR1 SGHTA, CDR2 FQGNSA. J lost 1 base, V lost 4 bases, and 4 bases had no gene match. The CDR3 runs to 14 residues. The CDR3 loop reads CASSSQGESYEQYF. The CDR3 DNA follows: TGTGCCAGCAGCTCCCAGGGGGAATCCTACGAGCAGTACTTC.

The V gene is TRBV15, the J gene TRBJ2-3; D not resolved. This CDR3 spans 15 amino acids. V was trimmed by 0 bases and J by 0 bases, leaving 7 bases between them. Germline CDR1 reads LNHNV; CDR2 reads YYDKDF (reference sequence). The CDR3 region has the DNA TGTGCCACCAGCAGAGAAGCAGGCAGCACAGATACGCAGTATTTT. Translating it yields CATSREAGSTDTQYF.

This sequence joins TRBV4-2 and TRBJ2-7; 14 bases are a match to TRBD2. Germline CDR1 and CDR2: LGHNA and YNFKEQ. The CDR3 runs 17 residues. V was pared by 2 bases and J by 3 bases, with 6 bases of the junction left unmatched. The CDR3 protein is CASSQPPGLAGDYEQYF. The DNA of the CDR3 is TGTGCCAGCAGCCAACCGCCGGGACTAGCGGGAGACTACGAGCAGTACTTC.

V gene TRBV5-4 combines with J gene TRBJ2-5; 7 positions match TRBD2. This CDR3 is 14 amino acids long. In germline, CDR1 is SGHNT, CDR2 YYREEE (reference sequence). J lost 5 bases, V lost 4 bases, and 8 bases had no gene match. In DNA, the CDR3 is TGTGCCAGCAGCCCGGGGGGAAGGGGCGAGACCCAGTACTTC. This gives the protein CASSPGGRGETQYF.

The CDR3 region is CASSLGVGITTGELFF. CDR3 bases: TGTGCCAGCAGCTTAGGAGTCGGGATAACTACCGGGGAGCTGTTTTTT. The gene calls are TRBV11-3 and TRBJ2-2, with D tentatively TRBD2 (5 bases). The CDR3 is 16 amino acids. V lost 1 base to trimming and J lost 5 bases, with 14 bases between them. Germline values: CDR1 SGHNT, CDR2 YENEEA.

This chain uses TRBV5-1 with TRBJ2-5; D possibly corresponds to TRBD2 (5 bases). The CDR3 runs to 16 residues. Germline V gives CDR1 SGHRS, CDR2 YFSETQ. Trimming took 4 bases from V and 2 from J, leaving 18 bases between them. The CDR3 spells CASSPYIDPGQETQYF. As DNA, the CDR3 is TGCGCCAGCAGCCCCTACATTGACCCGGGGCAAGAGACCCAGTACTTC.

The rearrangement joins TRBV10-3 to TRBJ2-5; D possibly corresponds to TRBD1 (6 bases). Germline V gene data show CDR1 as ENHRY and CDR2 as SYGVKD. The CDR3 runs to 12 residues. Trimming took off 7 bases at V and 5 bases at J, with 11 bases between the two ends. CDR3 region: CAIKGQGETQYF. The CDR3 DNA is TGTGCCATCAAGGGGCAGGGGGAGACCCAGTACTTC.

The V gene is TRBV9, the J gene TRBJ2-3, with TRBD2 identical over 12 bases. The CDR3 contains 14 residues. Per germline, CDR1 SGDLS and CDR2 YYNGEE. V was clipped by 3 bases and J by 4 bases; unmatched bases: 0. CDR3 coding DNA: TGTGCCAGCAGCGGGACTAGCGGGGCAGATACGCAGTATTTT. This translates into CASSGTSGADTQYF.

The chain uses TRBV5-1 and TRBJ2-7; possible D gene TRBD2, 6 bases. Trimming took off 0 bases at V and 6 bases at J, with 19 bases between the two ends. The germline gives CDR1 SGHRS, CDR2 YFSETQ. This CDR3 comprises 16 residues. The chain's CDR3 is CASSLEHVGGLGEQYF. As DNA, the CDR3 is TGCGCCAGCAGCTTGGAGCATGTGGGAGGCCTTGGCGAGCAGTACTTC. Looking up the rest from reference TRBV5-1 and TRBJ2-7 gives the full variable domain: KAGVTQTPRYLIKTRGQQVTLSCSPISGHRSVSWYQQTPGQGLQFLFEYFSETQRNKGNFPGRFSGRQFSNSRSEMNVSTLELGDSALYLCASSLEHVGGLGEQYFGPGTRLTVT.

This clone was detected once. The V gene is TRBV9, the J gene TRBJ2-1, with 7 bases lining up with TRBD2. Germline lookup yields CDR1 SGDLS and CDR2 YYNGEE. The CDR3 is made up of 17 amino acids. V was clipped by 4 bases and J by 6 bases; unmatched bases: 16. For the CDR3, the DNA is TGTGCCAGCAGCTATCCCCGCGGAGGACTAGGGCTCAATGAGCAGTTCTTC. This gives the protein CASSYPRGGLGLNEQFF.

V gene TRBV6-5 combines with J gene TRBJ1-2, with D perhaps matching TRBD1 (5 bases). Trimming pared 8 bases from V and 7 bases from J, leaving 23 bases between. CDR1 MNHEY and CDR2 SVGAGI come from the germline V gene. The CDR3 is made up of 15 amino acids. The CDR3 region is CASLYEGRLGGGYTF. The CDR3 DNA is TGTGCCAGCTTGTATGAGGGACGCCTGGGGGGTGGCTACACCTTC.

The rearrangement joins TRBV19 to TRBJ2-4, with a weak D call TRBD1 (5 bases). Germline assignment: CDR1 LNHDA and CDR2 SQIVND (reference sequence). V lost 3 bases to trimming and J lost 7 bases, with 13 bases between them. The CDR3 has 14 residues. The DNA for the CDR3 is TGTGCCAGTAGTATGTCAGGGAATCATAACATTCAGTACTTC. Amino acid sequence: CASSMSGNHNIQYF.

The chain uses TRBV28 and TRBJ2-1; possibly TRBD2 for D (5 bases). CDR3 length: 14 amino acids. Trimming took 3 bases from V and 5 from J, leaving 11 bases between them. Germline CDR1 reads MDHEN; CDR2 reads SYDVKM. The CDR3 loop reads CASSLVRADNEQFF. The DNA of the CDR3 is TGTGCCAGCAGTTTGGTTCGAGCGGACAATGAGCAGTTCTTC.

This clone was picked up a small number of times. The chain carries TRBV7-9 and TRBJ1-2; D not certain. The CDR3 runs 11 residues. CDR1 and CDR2 from the germline V gene are SEHNR and FQNEAQ (reference sequence). The V gene lost 3 bases and the J gene lost 7 bases, with 6 bases spanning the gap. The DNA of the CDR3 is TGTGCCAGCAGCTTTGACACTGGCTACACCTTC. Its protein is CASSFDTGYTF.

For the CDR3, the DNA is TGCAGCGTCGTGGGGGAGGACCTCTCCTCCTACGAGCAGTACTTC. It encodes CSVVGEDLSSYEQYF. This sequence joins TRBV29-1 and TRBJ2-7; TRBD2 is a possible D gene (6 bases). V dropped 6 bases and J dropped 0 bases, with 18 bases sitting between them. CDR1 is SQVTM, CDR2 ANQGSEA, per germline. This CDR3 is built from 15 residues.

This chain links TRBV11-2 with TRBJ2-2; 12 positions agree with TRBD2. CDR1 SGHAT and CDR2 FQNNGV come from the germline V gene. Trimming at V came to 7 bases and at J to 6 bases, leaving 6 bases not matched to a gene. This CDR3 region has 15 residues. DNA for the CDR3: TGTGCCAGCACCTGGGGGACTAGCGGGTCCGGGGAGCTGTTTTTT. Amino acids: CASTWGTSGSGELFF.

Concerning this clone itself: Other DNA sequences from this sample encode an identical CDR3 as well. V is TRBV4-1 and J is TRBJ2-2; D unresolved. This CDR3 has 13 amino acids. The V gene's germline CDR1 is MGHRA and CDR2 YSYEKL. V was trimmed by 2 bases and J by 2 bases, leaving 3 bases between them. In nucleotides, the CDR3 is TGCGCCAGCAGCCAAACTAACACCGGGGAGCTGTTTTTT. This sequence encodes CASSQTNTGELFF.

This chain joins TRBV29-1 and TRBJ2-3; D is uncertain. The V gene lost 4 bases and the J gene lost 0 bases, with 5 bases spanning the gap. Looked up from germline, CDR1 is SQVTM and CDR2 is ANQGSEA. CDR3 length equals 12 residues. The CDR3 coding sequence is TGCAGCGTTGGCGGAAGCACAGATACGCAGTATTTT. Translation gives CSVGGSTDTQYF.

This chain connects TRBV5-5 to TRBJ2-5, with 7 bases identical to TRBD2. The germline V gene encodes CDR1 SGHKS and CDR2 YYEKEE (reference sequence). The CDR3 loop spans 15 amino acids. The V and J ends lost 4 bases and 5 bases, in that order; junction bases with no gene match: 11. The CDR3 loop is CASSQNIAGGETQYF. In nucleotides, the CDR3 is TGTGCCAGCAGCCAAAATATAGCGGGCGGGGAGACCCAGTACTTC. The full variable domain, rest sourced from reference TRBV5-5 and TRBJ2-5, is DAGVTQSPTHLIKTRGQQVTLRCSPISGHKSVSWYQQVLGQGPQFIFQYYEKEERGRGNFPDRFSARQFPNYSSELNVNALLLGDSALYLCASSQNIAGGETQYFGPGTRLLVL.

The chain has TRBV6-2 or TRBV6-3 and TRBJ2-7; 8 bases agree with TRBD2. From germline, CDR1 is MNHEY and CDR2 SVGEGT. V trimming: 2 bases; J trimming: 5 bases; junction bases outside the gene matches: 8. The CDR3 totals 15 residues. The chain's CDR3 is CASSYRLATRDEQYF. CDR3 bases: TGTGCCAGCAGTTACCGACTAGCGACAAGGGACGAGCAGTACTTC.

The chain carries TRBV3-1 (or the pseudogene TRBV3-2) and TRBJ2-2; maybe TRBD2 (5 bases). CDR1 and CDR2 from the germline V gene are LGHDT and YNNKEL (reference sequence). The CDR3 loop spans 17 amino acids. V was clipped by 0 bases and J by 0 bases, with 11 bases between them. This chain's CDR3 is CASSQDPRAANTGELFF. The CDR3 DNA sequence: TGTGCCAGCAGCCAAGATCCGCGAGCGGCGAACACCGGGGAGCTGTTTTTT.

This clone has just a few counts. The chain employs TRBV6-5 and TRBJ2-5; TRBD1 agrees at 8 bases. CDR1 MNHEY and CDR2 SVGAGI come from the germline V gene. CDR3 size: 16 residues. V shed 0 bases and J 4 bases; nucleotides not matched to a gene: 7. Written as DNA, the CDR3 is TGTGCCAGCAGTTACTCCAGACAGGGGTGGGGAGAGACCCAGTACTTC. Translated, it gives CASSYSRQGWGETQYF.

The chain recombines TRBV5-4 with TRBJ2-1; TRBD1 matches 9 bases. The V segment lost 3 bases and the J segment 8 bases; nucleotides outside the gene matches: 3. Germline values: CDR1 SGHNT, CDR2 YYREEE (reference sequence). The CDR3 has 13 residues. CDR3 in amino acids: CASSSGQGHEQFF. The CDR3 region has the DNA TGTGCCAGCAGCTCGGGACAGGGTCATGAGCAGTTCTTC.